The 13 T cell receptor beta chains reported below all come from one sample, sequenced in a study of T cells in Graves' hyperthyroidism and ophthalmopathy. The source material, RNA transcripts, was used to amplify TCR beta CDR3 regions. Researchers ran a first-round RT-PCR on the TCR CDR3 using the HTBI primer set. TCRdb independently ran MiXCR on the multiplex PCR reads; one entry per CDR3 protein. This table holds approximately 640,000 distinct CDR3 sequences, 15% to 20% found once. Specimen: blood. These receptor sequences come from a woman in her twenties or thirties with Graves' hyperthyroidism.

In the case of this clonotype: The junction shows a germline mismatch at one end, possibly a read error. The chain recombines TRBV7-2 with TRBJ2-4; D is undetermined. Germline CDR1 and CDR2: SGHTA and FQGNSA. The CDR3 is made up of 16 amino acids. For the CDR3, the DNA is TGCGCCAGCAGCCAAGTTCACAGCATGGGGAAAAACATTCAGTACTTC. This sequence encodes CASSQVHSMGKNIQYF. Based on the CDR3 plus reference TRBV7-2 and TRBJ2-4, the full variable domain is GAGVSQSPSNKVTEKGKDVELRCDPISGHTALYWYRQSLGQGLEFLIYFQGNSAPDKSGLPSDRFSAERTGGSVSTLTIQRTQQEDSAVYLCASSQVHSMGKNIQYFGAGTRLSVL.

This clonotype was found many times. The chain uses TRBV24-1 and TRBJ1-5; D is uncertain. The ends were cut back, 3 bases at V and 1 base at J, with 9 bases in the middle. From germline, CDR1 is KGHDR and CDR2 SFDVKD. The CDR3 length is 15 residues. DNA of the CDR3: TGTGCCACCAGTGATCCGAAAGGAAGCAATCAGCCCCAGCATTTT. Translation: CATSDPKGSNQPQHF.

The table lists this clonotype with many counts. This chain uses TRBV3-1 with TRBJ1-5, with D maybe TRBD1 (5 bases). The germline gives CDR1 LGHDT, CDR2 YNNKEL (reference sequence). This CDR3 contains 13 residues. V lost 1 base and J lost 7, with 8 bases in between. CDR3: CASSQAGLQPQHF. The CDR3 DNA reads TGTGCCAGCAGCCAAGCAGGGTTGCAGCCCCAGCATTTT.

Remarks on this clonotype: Likely a read error: the CDR3 ends without its conserved phenylalanine or tryptophan. J is TRBJ2-2 and V is TRBV7-9; a weak D match, TRBD1 (5 bases). The DNA end is a closer match to TRBJ1-1, so the J assignment may be wrong. CDR1 and CDR2 (germline): SEHNR, FQNEAQ (reference sequence). This CDR3 spans 11 amino acids. In nucleotides, the CDR3 is TGTGCCAGCATAGACTCCGGGGGAGCTTTCCTT. Residues: CASIDSGGAFL.

This clonotype was seen at least ten times. The chain carries TRBV6-1 and TRBJ2-2, with 7 bases lining up with TRBD2. The CDR3 sequence is 16 residues long. Trimming cost V 7 bases and J 5 bases; bases outside gene matches: 13. In germline, CDR1 is MNHNS, CDR2 SASEGT. The CDR3 DNA reads TGTGCCAGCATTCGAGCGTGGACTAGTTCAACCGGGGAGCTGTTTTTT. Translating it yields CASIRAWTSSTGELFF.

This clonotype was detected many times. In DNA form, the CDR3 reads TGTGCCAGCAGTGTCCAGGGGAATCAGCCCCAGCATTTT. Residues: CASSVQGNQPQHF. This sequence joins TRBV2 and TRBJ1-5; a weak D match, TRBD1 (6 bases). V lost 4 bases, J lost 4 bases, and 8 bases lay in between. The germline V gene has CDR1 SNHLY and CDR2 FYNNEI. There are 13 residues in the CDR3.

A few counts support this clonotype. The chain links TRBV10-2 to TRBJ1-5; TRBD1 is a possible D gene (5 bases). Trimming shortened V by 4 bases and J by 5 bases, and 9 bases separated the two germline ends. The CDR3 spans 13 residues. The germline gives CDR1 WSHSY, CDR2 SAAADI. CDR3 sequence (DNA): TGCGCCAGCAGTGGACAGTTGTATCAGCCCCAGCATTTT. Its translation is CASSGQLYQPQHF.

This clonotype occurred many times. The CDR3 DNA sequence: TGTGCCAGCAGGGACAGGAATCAGCCCCAGCATTTT. This gives the protein CASRDRNQPQHF. The chain has TRBV6-1 and TRBJ1-5; 7 bases match TRBD1. Germline V gives CDR1 MNHNS, CDR2 SASEGT. Unmatched junction bases numbered 0, after V lost 6 bases and J lost 4 bases. The CDR3 length is 12 residues.

This clonotype has ten or more counts. This chain links TRBV20-1 with TRBJ2-3; 7 bases match TRBD1. V trimming: 4 bases; J trimming: 6 bases; junction bases outside the gene matches: 13. The CDR3 is made up of 15 amino acids. From germline, CDR1 is DFQATT and CDR2 SNEGSKA (reference sequence). In DNA form, the CDR3 reads TGCAGTGCTACCTACCGGGACAGCAACCTCGATACGCAGTATTTT. Protein sequence: CSATYRDSNLDTQYF.

V gene TRBV9 combines with J gene TRBJ2-1; 7 bases match TRBD2. The CDR3 runs 14 residues. Germline assignment: CDR1 SGDLS and CDR2 YYNGEE. Trimming removed 2 bases from V and 7 bases from J; junction bases left unmatched: 6. The CDR3 sequence is CASSVGGGWNEQFF. The DNA of the CDR3 is TGTGCCAGCAGCGTTGGGGGGGGGTGGAATGAGCAGTTCTTC. The full variable domain, rest sourced from reference TRBV9 and TRBJ2-1, is DSGVTQTPKHLITATGQRVTLRCSPRSGDLSVYWYQQSLDQGLQFLIQYYNGEERAKGNILERFSAQQFPDLHSELNLSSLELGDSALYFCASSVGGGWNEQFFGPGTRLTVL.

This clonotype was seen repeatedly, ten times or more. The chain joins TRBV3-1 to TRBJ1-1; no reliable D call. The ends were cut back, 3 bases at V and 0 bases at J, with 5 bases in the middle. Germline V gene lookup returns CDR1 LGHDT and CDR2 YNNKEL (reference sequence). The CDR3 extends over 13 amino acids. The CDR3 spells CASSHSMNTEAFF. Written as DNA, the CDR3 is TGTGCCAGCAGCCACAGCATGAACACTGAAGCTTTCTTT.

On this clonotype: A much more abundant neighbour one base away suggests this may be a read error. The rearrangement joins TRBV12-3 or TRBV12-4 to TRBJ2-1; no reliable D call. This CDR3 spans 15 amino acids. This CDR3 is CACSFLRPTHNEQFF. The CDR3 bases are TGTGCCTGCAGTTTCCTCCGGCCAACTCACAATGAGCAGTTCTTC.

This clonotype came up a few times. The chain joins TRBV7-2 to TRBJ2-6, with D possibly TRBD2 on 5 matching bases. The CDR3 spans 16 residues. Trimming took off 1 base at V and 0 bases at J, with 7 bases between the two ends. From germline, CDR1 is SGHTA and CDR2 FQGNSA. CDR3 sequence (DNA): TGTGCCAGCAGCTTAGTAGGAGGCTCTGGGGCCAACGTCCTGACTTTC. Translated: CASSLVGGSGANVLTF.